One and the same sample provided the 17 T cell receptor beta chains below, sequenced in a study of T cells after posttransplantation cyclophosphamide. Method: immunoSEQ multiplex PCR; TCRdb's copy keeps in-frame clones and lacks some. The sample offers 25,000 to 30,000 clones and no singletons, the top ten holding around 3%. The material sequenced was PBMCs. These receptors were taken from a woman aged 55-75 years in good health, CMV-negative, and a related stem cell transplant donor.

This clone was recorded at least ten times. The chain links TRBV6-5 to TRBJ2-7; D unclear. V lost 5 bases and J 4 bases, leaving 12 bases between the germline ends. The CDR3 extends over 13 amino acids. Germline CDR1 MNHEY, CDR2 SVGAGI. CDR3 protein: CASSPGWAYEQYF. DNA for the CDR3: TGTGCCAGCAGTCCCGGATGGGCGTACGAGCAGTACTTC.

This clone was found many times. V gene TRBV6-1 combines with J gene TRBJ2-7; the D is unclear. The V gene's germline CDR1 is MNHNS and CDR2 SASEGT. The CDR3 runs 14 residues. The germline V and J ends were trimmed by 0 bases and 5 bases, with 11 bases remaining between them. CDR3 region: CASSEALQADEQYF. For the CDR3, the DNA is TGTGCCAGCAGTGAAGCGCTCCAAGCTGACGAGCAGTACTTC.

This clone appeared many times. V and J are TRBV24-1 and TRBJ2-1; the D is unclear. V lost 8 bases and J lost 5, with 6 bases in between. From germline, CDR1 is KGHDR and CDR2 SFDVKD. The CDR3 extends over 11 amino acids. CDR3 amino acids: CATNNDNEQFF. CDR3 in DNA: TGTGCCACCAATAATGACAATGAGCAGTTCTTC.

This clone showed up many times. The chain combines TRBV6-5 with TRBJ1-2, with D possibly matching TRBD1 (6 bases). V lost 5 bases and J 8 bases, leaving 15 bases between the germline ends. Germline values: CDR1 MNHEY, CDR2 SVGAGI. This CDR3 has 13 residues. CDR3 DNA: TGTGCCAGCAGTACTACAGGGCAGAGGGGCTACACCTTC. This sequence encodes CASSTTGQRGYTF.

There are many counts of this clone. The chain couples TRBV5-1 to TRBJ2-5; 7 bases fit TRBD2. Trimming at V came to 0 bases and at J to 5 bases, leaving 7 bases not matched to a gene. The CDR3 runs 15 residues. The germline CDR1 and CDR2 sequences are SGHRS and YFSETQ. CDR3 in DNA: TGCGCCAGCAGCTTGGCTGGCGGGAGTTCCGAGACCCAGTACTTC. This gives the protein CASSLAGGSSETQYF.

This clone was counted ten times or more. The rearrangement uses TRBV4-1 and TRBJ2-4, with a tentative D call TRBD1 (6 bases). V dropped 1 base and J dropped 0 bases, with 7 bases sitting between them. CDR1 MGHRA and CDR2 YSYEKL come from the germline V gene. The CDR3 is 15 amino acids. CDR3 nucleotide sequence: TGCGCCAGCAGCCAAGGGGGGCTAGCCAAAAACATTCAGTACTTC. Encoded protein: CASSQGGLAKNIQYF.

Ten or more counts support this clone. The gene calls are TRBV5-1 and TRBJ1-2, with 7 bases lining up with TRBD1. The germline V gene has CDR1 SGHRS and CDR2 YFSETQ. This CDR3 is 13 amino acids long. V gave up 5 bases and J gave up 6 bases; unmatched junction bases: 7. The CDR3 loop reads CASSPGTENGYTF. The CDR3 bases are TGCGCCAGCAGTCCCGGGACAGAAAATGGCTACACCTTC.

This clone was detected only a few times. This chain joins TRBV15 and TRBJ1-5, with D uncertain. Trimming removed 4 bases at V and 5 bases at J, with 12 bases between. Germline CDR1 reads LNHNV; CDR2 reads YYDKDF (reference sequence). The CDR3 extends over 14 amino acids. The CDR3 DNA reads as TGTGCCACCAGCACAAGTCCCAGTCATCAGCCCCAGCATTTT. Translation: CATSTSPSHQPQHF.

This clone was counted many times. The CDR3, as DNA: TGTGCCAGCAGTGAAGTCTTTTTCCCTCCCGAGCAGTTCTTC. Residues: CASSEVFFPPEQFF. The chain has TRBV6-1 and TRBJ2-1; D remains unclear. CDR3 length: 14 residues. Germline values: CDR1 MNHNS, CDR2 SASEGT. V was shortened by 1 base and J by 10 bases, with 14 bases between the two germline ends.

This clone is deemed large. The CDR3 sequence is CASSFGGTRSGELFF. The CDR3 DNA reads as TGTGCCAGCAGTTTTGGCGGGACTAGATCTGGGGAGCTGTTTTTT. This chain links TRBV27 with TRBJ2-2; the match to TRBD2 covers 8 bases. This CDR3 region has 15 residues. From germline, CDR1 is MNHEY and CDR2 SMNVEV (reference sequence). J was trimmed by 8 bases and V by 3 bases; bases with no gene match: 8.

V is TRBV29-1 and J is TRBJ1-2, with TRBD1 matching 10 bases. CDR3 length: 12 residues. V was clipped by 7 bases and J by 4 bases; unmatched bases: 3. CDR1 is SQVTM and CDR2 is ANQGSEA in the germline V gene. Here the CDR3 DNA reads TGCAGCGGGGACAGGGGAAGCTATGGCTACACCTTC. Protein sequence: CSGDRGSYGYTF.

Ten or more counts support this clone. The chain joins TRBV5-1 to TRBJ1-2; D unclear. CDR3 length: 14 amino acids. Trimming pared 2 bases from V and 0 bases from J, leaving 8 bases between. Germline V gene lookup returns CDR1 SGHRS and CDR2 YFSETQ. This CDR3 reads CASSLGLTNYGYTF. CDR3 nucleotide sequence: TGCGCCAGCAGCTTAGGGCTAACTAACTATGGCTACACCTTC.

Ten or more counts support this clone. The chain carries TRBV7-8 and TRBJ2-3; possibly TRBD2 for D (7 bases). CDR3 length: 17 amino acids. Germline V CDR1 and CDR2: SGHVS, FQNEAQ. Trimming stripped 2 bases from V and 2 bases from J, with 17 bases between. This CDR3 reads CASSLPRGGGDTDTQYF. The CDR3 DNA is TGTGCCAGCAGCTTACCCCGGGGAGGGGGAGACACAGATACGCAGTATTTT.

This clone appeared many times. This rearrangement joins TRBV7-4 to TRBJ1-1; D is uncertain. Trimming cost V 0 bases and J 8 bases, with 10 bases left between them. Germline lookup yields CDR1 SGHVT and CDR2 SQSDAQ. CDR3 length: 13 residues. Written as DNA, the CDR3 is TGTGCCAGCAGCTTAGCGGAAAGGGCCGAAGCTTTCTTT. Its translation is CASSLAERAEAFF.

This clone was counted at least ten times. CDR3 region: CASSEVSSQGAFF. The DNA of the CDR3 is TGTGCCAGCAGTGAAGTCTCCTCCCAGGGAGCTTTCTTT. The chain combines TRBV6-1 with TRBJ1-1, with a tentative D call TRBD1 (5 bases). CDR3 length: 13 residues. V was shortened by 1 base and J by 10 bases, with 13 bases between the two germline ends. Germline V gene data show CDR1 as MNHNS and CDR2 as SASEGT.

This clone has ten or more counts. The V gene is TRBV4-3, the J gene TRBJ1-2; no firm D call. V lost 1 base and J 0 bases, leaving 9 bases between the germline ends. Germline CDR1 and CDR2: LGHNA and YSLEER. The CDR3 is 15 amino acids. The CDR3 coding sequence is TGCGCCAGCAGCCAAGTTAATGCAGCTAACTATGGCTACACCTTC. This sequence encodes CASSQVNAANYGYTF.

This clone came up many times. V is TRBV23-1 and J is TRBJ1-3; the match to TRBD1 covers 10 bases. TRBV23-1 falls under the ORF class, with uncertain function. This CDR3 contains 20 residues. With 4 bases clipped from V and 4 bases from J, the junction kept 19 bases outside the gene matches. CDR3 protein: CASSRSPIPTGQGPGNTIYF. CDR3 DNA sequence: TGCGCCAGCAGTCGTTCCCCAATTCCTACGGGACAGGGGCCGGGAAACACCATATATTTT.